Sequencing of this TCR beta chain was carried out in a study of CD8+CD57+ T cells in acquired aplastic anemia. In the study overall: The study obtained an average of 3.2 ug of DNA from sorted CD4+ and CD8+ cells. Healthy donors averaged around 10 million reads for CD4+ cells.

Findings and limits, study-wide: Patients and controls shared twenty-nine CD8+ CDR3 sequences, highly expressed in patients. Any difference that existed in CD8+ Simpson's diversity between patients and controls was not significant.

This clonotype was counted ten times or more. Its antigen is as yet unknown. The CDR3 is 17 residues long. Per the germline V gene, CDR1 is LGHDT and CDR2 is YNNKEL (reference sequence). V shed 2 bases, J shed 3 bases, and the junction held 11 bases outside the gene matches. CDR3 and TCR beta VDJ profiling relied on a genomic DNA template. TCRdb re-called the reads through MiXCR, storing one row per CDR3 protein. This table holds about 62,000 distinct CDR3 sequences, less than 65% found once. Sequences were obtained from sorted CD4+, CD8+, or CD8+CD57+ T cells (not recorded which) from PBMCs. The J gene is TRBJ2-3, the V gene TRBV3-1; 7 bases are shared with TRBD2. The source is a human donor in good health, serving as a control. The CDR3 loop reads CASSQRKLSGSTDTQYF. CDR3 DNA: TGTGCCAGCAGCCAACGAAAACTTAGCGGGTCGACAGATACGCAGTATTTT.